One sample yielded the 26 T cell receptor beta chains listed below, sequenced in a study of T cells in Graves' hyperthyroidism and ophthalmopathy. TCR beta CDR3 sequences were amplified from RNA transcripts. A set of HTBI primers served as the primers for a first-round RT-PCR of the TCR CDR3. In TCRdb, the multiplex PCR reads were re-called with MiXCR into one record per CDR3 protein. The table has approximately 400,000 distinct CDR3 sequences, about 15% seen once. Sequenced: blood. All receptors come from a woman in her twenties or thirties with Graves' hyperthyroidism.

This clonotype was counted between two and nine times. The chain employs TRBV6-1 and TRBJ2-2, with D uncertain. Germline CDR1 MNHNS, CDR2 SASEGT. Trimming took 7 bases from V and 4 from J, leaving 16 bases between them. The CDR3 covers 15 residues. This CDR3 reads CASNPTPPITGELFF. The DNA of the CDR3 is TGTGCCAGCAATCCGACCCCCCCCATCACCGGGGAGCTGTTTTTT.

This clonotype was counted many times. This chain uses TRBV20-1 with TRBJ1-1, with D maybe TRBD1 (6 bases). Germline V gene data show CDR1 as DFQATT and CDR2 as SNEGSKA (reference sequence). V dropped 0 bases and J dropped 0 bases, with 14 bases sitting between them. This CDR3 region has 16 residues. The CDR3 protein is CSARDRDKNLNTEAFF. CDR3 DNA: TGCAGTGCTAGAGATCGGGACAAGAATCTGAACACTGAAGCTTTCTTT.

Many counts were recorded for this clonotype. The gene calls are TRBV3-1 and TRBJ1-4; the match to TRBD1 covers 9 bases. The CDR3 covers 14 residues. Germline V gene sequence: CDR1 LGHDT, CDR2 YNNKEL (reference sequence). After removal of 5 bases from V and 8 bases from J, the junction contained 6 bases not matched to a gene. This CDR3 is CASSNRDRDEKLFF. The CDR3 DNA follows: TGTGCCAGCAGCAACCGGGACAGGGACGAAAAACTGTTTTTT.

The V gene is TRBV27, the J gene TRBJ2-3; a weak D match, TRBD2 (6 bases). Deletions cut 6 bases from V and 6 bases from J, with 16 bases between. Per germline, CDR1 MNHEY and CDR2 SMNVEV (reference sequence). The CDR3 consists of 14 residues. The CDR3 loop reads CASSLGLWADTQYF. CDR3 coding DNA: TGTGCCAGCAGCCTGGGACTGTGGGCCGATACGCAGTATTTT.

This clonotype was observed at least ten times. J is TRBJ2-1 and V is TRBV24-1; 11 bases fit TRBD2. The CDR3 is made up of 15 amino acids. J gave up 9 bases and V 3 bases, and 6 bases lay outside the gene matches. CDR1 and CDR2 from the germline V gene are KGHDR and SFDVKD. The CDR3 nucleotides read TGTGCCACCAGTGATCTCGGGACTAGCGGTCCTGAGCAGTTCTTC. It codes for CATSDLGTSGPEQFF.

The chain has TRBV28 and TRBJ2-1; 7 nucleotides align to TRBD2. The CDR3 is 16 amino acids. J lost 7 bases, V lost 4 bases, and 13 bases had no gene match. Per germline, CDR1 MDHEN and CDR2 SYDVKM. The CDR3 loop reads CASSSPGGRAGNEQFF. CDR3 DNA: TGTGCCAGCAGTTCCCCCGGGGGGAGGGCCGGGAATGAGCAGTTCTTC.

The CDR3 region has the DNA TGCGCCAGCAGCCATGGACAGGGGGCCTACAATGAGCAGTTCTTC. It translates to CASSHGQGAYNEQFF. V is TRBV4-1 and J is TRBJ2-1, with TRBD1 matching 10 bases. J was trimmed by 2 bases and V by 3 bases; bases with no gene match: 1. This CDR3 contains 15 residues. CDR1 MGHRA and CDR2 YSYEKL come from the germline V gene.

The CDR3 is CASSQVSGGSYNEQFF. DNA for the CDR3: TGCGCCAGCAGCCAAGTATCGGGGGGGTCCTACAATGAGCAGTTCTTC. This chain joins TRBV4-1 and TRBJ2-1; 8 bases line up with TRBD2. The CDR3 extends over 16 amino acids. Germline V lookup: CDR1 MGHRA, CDR2 YSYEKL. V lost 1 base to trimming and J lost 1 base; unmatched junction nucleotides: 3.

This clonotype showed up many times. The rearrangement uses TRBV6-5 and TRBJ2-1, with 12 bases identical to TRBD2. CDR1 and CDR2 (germline): MNHEY, SVGAGI. CDR3 length: 15 amino acids. V shed 8 bases and J 8 bases; nucleotides not matched to a gene: 10. The CDR3 loop reads CASVRLAGEKDEQFF. Written as DNA, the CDR3 is TGTGCCAGCGTTAGACTAGCGGGAGAGAAGGATGAGCAGTTCTTC.

In its sample, this clonotype was seen many times. The rearrangement uses TRBV5-1 and TRBJ2-1; D is possibly TRBD1 (7 bases). Looked up from germline, CDR1 is SGHRS and CDR2 is YFSETQ. CDR3 length: 15 amino acids. Trimming removed 0 bases from V and 7 bases from J, with 14 bases in between. The CDR3 sequence: CASSLGSAGGNEQFF. CDR3 sequence (DNA): TGCGCCAGCAGCTTGGGGAGTGCAGGGGGGAATGAGCAGTTCTTC.

The chain couples TRBV5-6 to TRBJ2-7; no firm D call. Germline V gene sequence: CDR1 SGHDT, CDR2 YYEEEE. Between the trimmed V and J ends, which lost 4 bases and 1 base, there was a span of 12 bases. CDR3 length: 14 residues. The CDR3 nucleotides read TGTGCCAGCAGCCTCAACCAGCAATCCTACGAGCAGTACTTC. Translation gives CASSLNQQSYEQYF.

This clonotype was picked up many times. This chain uses TRBV6-2 or TRBV6-3 with TRBJ1-5; D possibly corresponds to TRBD1 (5 bases). Per germline, CDR1 MNHEY and CDR2 SVGEGT. CDR3 length: 15 amino acids. Trimming left V 5 bases short and J 2 bases short, with 13 bases between. CDR3 sequence: CASSLEDRGNQPQHF. In nucleotides, the CDR3 is TGTGCCAGCAGTCTAGAAGACAGAGGCAATCAGCCCCAGCATTTT.

This clonotype showed up many times. The chain employs TRBV9 and TRBJ2-1, with TRBD2 matching over 9 bases. Looked up from germline, CDR1 is SGDLS and CDR2 is YYNGEE. Trimming removed 0 bases from V and 4 bases from J; junction bases left unmatched: 2. The CDR3 spans 15 residues. The DNA of the CDR3 is TGTGCCAGCAGCGTAGCCAGCGGGGGGTACAATGAGCAGTTCTTC. Encoded protein: CASSVASGGYNEQFF.

This clonotype has a handful of counts. The chain is built from TRBV14 and TRBJ1-3; D gene uncertain. From germline, CDR1 is SGHDN and CDR2 FVKESK. The CDR3 is made up of 16 amino acids. V lost 0 bases to trimming and J lost 1 base, with 10 bases between them. Written as DNA, the CDR3 is TGTGCCAGCAGCCAAGATCGCAGGACGTCTGGAAACACCATATATTTT. Its translation is CASSQDRRTSGNTIYF.

This clonotype was detected only a few times. CDR3 DNA: TGTGCCAGCTCACCGGGACAAATTAACACCGGGGAGCTGTTTTTT. Translated: CASSPGQINTGELFF. The chain joins TRBV18 to TRBJ2-2; the D gene is possibly TRBD1 (6 bases). This CDR3 has 15 residues. Germline lookup yields CDR1 KGHSH and CDR2 LQKENI. V was shortened by 3 bases and J by 2 bases, with 10 bases between the two germline ends.

This clonotype has only a few counts. The chain joins TRBV20-1 to TRBJ2-1; D call uncertain. The germline CDR1 and CDR2 sequences are DFQATT and SNEGSKA (reference sequence). V lost 6 bases and J 2 bases, leaving 11 bases between the germline ends. The CDR3 covers 13 residues. Here the CDR3 reads CSAPTTAYNEQFF. In nucleotides, the CDR3 is TGCAGTGCCCCGACAACAGCCTACAATGAGCAGTTCTTC.

CDR3 in DNA: TGTGCCAGCAGCCTGGAGGACAGGAAGAACACTGAAGCTTTCTTT. It codes for CASSLEDRKNTEAFF. The chain employs TRBV4-2 and TRBJ1-1, with 7 nucleotides matching TRBD1. CDR1 LGHNA and CDR2 YNFKEQ come from the germline V gene. The CDR3 covers 15 residues. The J segment lost 1 base and the V segment lost 4 bases, leaving 6 bases of the junction unmatched.

This clonotype has at least ten counts. The chain is built from TRBV3-1 and TRBJ2-2; 8 bases align to TRBD2. Unmatched junction bases numbered 7, after V lost 4 bases and J lost 0 bases. Germline CDR1 LGHDT, CDR2 YNNKEL (reference sequence). The CDR3 covers 17 residues. In DNA form, the CDR3 reads TGTGCCAGCAGCCGAGACGGACTAGCTACGAACACCGGGGAGCTGTTTTTT. Protein product: CASSRDGLATNTGELFF.

The chain uses TRBV19 and TRBJ2-7; TRBD2 aligns across 7 bases. Germline V gene data show CDR1 as LNHDA and CDR2 as SQIVND (reference sequence). V dropped 6 bases and J dropped 2; count of bases not matched to a gene: 7. This CDR3 spans 14 amino acids. In DNA, the CDR3 is TGTGCCAGTAGCTCACAGACTAGCACCTACGAGCAGTACTTC. It specifies CASSSQTSTYEQYF.

A word on this clonotype: A much larger clone is a single base away; this may be a read error. The chain uses TRBV27 and TRBJ1-2; 7 bases are a match to TRBD1. The CDR3 contains 17 residues. Trimming removed 5 bases from V and 5 bases from J; junction bases left unmatched: 17. CDR1 is MNHEY and CDR2 is SMNVEV in the germline V gene (reference sequence). CDR3 DNA: TGTGCCAGCAGTGGTCCTCGGGACAGTGCCTCTGGGTATGGCTACACCTTC. Protein sequence: CASSGPRDSASGYGYTF.

This clonotype appeared a few times. This chain joins TRBV6-1 and TRBJ1-3, with D perhaps TRBD1 (6 bases). V lost 6 bases and J lost 4, with 13 bases in between. CDR3 size: 14 residues. Germline V gene sequence: CDR1 MNHNS, CDR2 SASEGT. In nucleotides, the CDR3 is TGTGCCAGCAGCCCGTCAGGGGCGGGAAACACCATATATTTT. Residues: CASSPSGAGNTIYF.

This clonotype was detected only a few times. J is TRBJ2-1 and V is TRBV7-9; D is unclear. The germline V gene has CDR1 SEHNR and CDR2 FQNEAQ (reference sequence). The CDR3 is made up of 14 amino acids. V shed 0 bases and J shed 10 bases, with 13 bases lying between them. CDR3 in DNA: TGTGCCAGCAGCTTAGCGCATTTGAACGGGGAGCAGTTCTTC. This encodes CASSLAHLNGEQFF.

This chain connects TRBV3-1 to TRBJ2-1, with 8 bases that match TRBD2. CDR3 length equals 12 residues. From germline, CDR1 is LGHDT and CDR2 YNNKEL (reference sequence). V lost 3 bases to trimming and J lost 12 bases; unmatched junction nucleotides: 4. Here the CDR3 DNA reads TGTGCCAGCAGCCAGAGCGGGGGACTGCAGTTCTTC. Translated, it gives CASSQSGGLQFF.

There are many counts of this clonotype. V and J are TRBV7-2 and TRBJ2-5; 13 nucleotides align to TRBD2. This CDR3 is built from 17 residues. Germline CDR1 reads SGHTA; CDR2 reads FQGNSA. V dropped 5 bases and J dropped 5; count of bases not matched to a gene: 11. CDR3 nucleotides: TGTGCCAGCAGCCCCTGGACTAGCGGGGGCTTAGCGGAGACCCAGTACTTC. This encodes CASSPWTSGGLAETQYF.

This clonotype came up a few times. The chain carries TRBV7-8 and TRBJ1-3; D gene unclear. Germline assignment: CDR1 SGHVS and CDR2 FQNEAQ. Trimming left V 2 bases short and J 6 bases short, with 17 bases between. The CDR3 sequence is 16 residues long. CDR3 amino acids: CASSLPFIISSNTIYF. The CDR3 DNA is TGTGCCAGCAGCTTACCCTTCATCATCTCCTCAAACACCATATATTTT.

Comments on this clonotype: The conserved final phenylalanine or tryptophan is absent from the CDR3, which likely points to a read error. The genes are TRBV27 and TRBJ2-7; D is uncertain. With 2 bases removed from V and 3 bases from J, the gap between germline ends came to 8 bases. Germline CDR1 MNHEY, CDR2 SMNVEV (reference sequence). The CDR3 length is 13 residues. CDR3: CASSLTPDYEQYL. The CDR3 DNA follows: TGTGCCAGCAGTTTAACGCCAGACTACGAGCAGTACCTC.